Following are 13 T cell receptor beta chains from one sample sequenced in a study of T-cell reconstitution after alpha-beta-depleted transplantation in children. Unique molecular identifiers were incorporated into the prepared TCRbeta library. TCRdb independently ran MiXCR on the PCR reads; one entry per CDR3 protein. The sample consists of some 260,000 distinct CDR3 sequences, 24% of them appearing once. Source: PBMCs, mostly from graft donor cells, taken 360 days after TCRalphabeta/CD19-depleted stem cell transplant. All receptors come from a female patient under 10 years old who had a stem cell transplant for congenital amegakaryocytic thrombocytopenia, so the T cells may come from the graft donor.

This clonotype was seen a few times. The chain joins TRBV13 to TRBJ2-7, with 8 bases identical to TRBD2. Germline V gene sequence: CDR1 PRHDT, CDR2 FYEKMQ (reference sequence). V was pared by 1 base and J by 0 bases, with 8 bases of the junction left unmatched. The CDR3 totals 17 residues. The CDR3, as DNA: TGTGCCAGCAGCTTAGCGGCTAGCGGGTACGTCTCCTACGAGCAGTACTTC. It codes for CASSLAASGYVSYEQYF.

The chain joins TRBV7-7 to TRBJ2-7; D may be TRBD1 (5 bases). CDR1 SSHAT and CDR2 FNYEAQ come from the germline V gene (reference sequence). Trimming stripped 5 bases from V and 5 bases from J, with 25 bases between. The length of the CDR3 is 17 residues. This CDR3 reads CASSPTGPGRGWDEQYF. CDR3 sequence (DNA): TGTGCCAGCAGCCCCACGGGCCCGGGTAGGGGCTGGGACGAGCAGTACTTC.

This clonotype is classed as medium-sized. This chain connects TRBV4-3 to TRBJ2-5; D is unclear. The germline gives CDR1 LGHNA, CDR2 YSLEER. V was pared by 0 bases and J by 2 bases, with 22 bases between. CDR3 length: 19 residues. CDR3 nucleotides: TGCGCCAGCAGCCAAGATTGGGCAGAGACCCTTTCCCCTCAAGAGACCCAGTACTTC. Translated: CASSQDWAETLSPQETQYF.

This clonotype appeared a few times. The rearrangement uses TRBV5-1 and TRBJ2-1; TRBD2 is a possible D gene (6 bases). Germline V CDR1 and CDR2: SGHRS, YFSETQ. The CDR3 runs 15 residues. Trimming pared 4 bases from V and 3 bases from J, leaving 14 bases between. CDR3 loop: CASSRTGVGYNEQFF. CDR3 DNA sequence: TGCGCCAGCAGCCGGACGGGGGTCGGCTACAATGAGCAGTTCTTC.

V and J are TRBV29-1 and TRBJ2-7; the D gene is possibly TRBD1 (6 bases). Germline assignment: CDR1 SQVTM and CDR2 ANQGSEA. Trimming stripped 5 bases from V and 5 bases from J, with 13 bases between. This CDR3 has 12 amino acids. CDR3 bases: TGCAGCGTTCTAAGGGGGTGGAACGAGCAGTACTTC. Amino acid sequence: CSVLRGWNEQYF.

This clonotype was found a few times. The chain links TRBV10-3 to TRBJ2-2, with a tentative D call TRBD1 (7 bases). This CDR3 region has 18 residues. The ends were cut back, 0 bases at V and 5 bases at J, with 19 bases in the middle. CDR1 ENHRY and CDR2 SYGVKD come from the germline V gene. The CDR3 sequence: CAISESKAGQPTTGELFF. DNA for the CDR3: TGTGCCATCAGTGAGTCTAAGGCGGGACAGCCGACAACCGGGGAGCTGTTTTTT.

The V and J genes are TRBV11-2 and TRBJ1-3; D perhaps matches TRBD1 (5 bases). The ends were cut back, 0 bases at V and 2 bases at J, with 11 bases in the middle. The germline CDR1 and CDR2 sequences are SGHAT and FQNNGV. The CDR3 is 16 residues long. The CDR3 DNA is TGTGCCAGCAGCTTAGAGGGGCCGCAGACTGGAAACACCATATATTTT. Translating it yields CASSLEGPQTGNTIYF.

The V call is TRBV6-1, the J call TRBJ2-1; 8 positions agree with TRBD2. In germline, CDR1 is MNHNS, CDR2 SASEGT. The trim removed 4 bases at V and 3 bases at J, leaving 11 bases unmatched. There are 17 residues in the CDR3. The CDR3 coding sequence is TGTGCCAGCAGTGTGGGGGACCTGCGGGAGGTCTACAATGAGCAGTTCTTC. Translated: CASSVGDLREVYNEQFF.

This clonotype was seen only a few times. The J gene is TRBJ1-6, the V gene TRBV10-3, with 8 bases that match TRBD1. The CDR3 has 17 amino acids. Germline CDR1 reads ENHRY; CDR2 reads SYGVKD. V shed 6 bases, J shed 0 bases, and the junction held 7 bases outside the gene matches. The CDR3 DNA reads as TGTGCCATCAGCCCCAGGGGGCTGAGCTCCTATAATTCACCCCTCCACTTT. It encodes CAISPRGLSSYNSPLHF.

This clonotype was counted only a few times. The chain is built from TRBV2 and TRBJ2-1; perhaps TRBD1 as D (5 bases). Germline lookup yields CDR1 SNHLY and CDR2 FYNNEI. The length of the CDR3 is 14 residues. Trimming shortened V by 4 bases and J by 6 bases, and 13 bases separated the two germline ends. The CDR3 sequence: CASSVEQGGNEQFF. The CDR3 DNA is TGTGCCAGCAGTGTCGAGCAGGGTGGCAATGAGCAGTTCTTC.

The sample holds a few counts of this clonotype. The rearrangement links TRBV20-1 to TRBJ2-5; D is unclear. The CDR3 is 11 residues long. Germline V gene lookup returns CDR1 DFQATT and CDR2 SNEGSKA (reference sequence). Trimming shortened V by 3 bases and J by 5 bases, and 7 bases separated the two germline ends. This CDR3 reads CSARIAETQYF. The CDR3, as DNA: TGCAGTGCTAGGATTGCGGAGACCCAGTACTTC.

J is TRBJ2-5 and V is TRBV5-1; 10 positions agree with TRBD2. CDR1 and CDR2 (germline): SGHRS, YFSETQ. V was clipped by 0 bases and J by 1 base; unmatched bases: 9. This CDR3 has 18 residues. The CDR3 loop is CASSLARKLAGTQETQYF. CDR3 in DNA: TGCGCCAGCAGCTTGGCGAGAAAACTAGCGGGGACCCAAGAGACCCAGTACTTC.

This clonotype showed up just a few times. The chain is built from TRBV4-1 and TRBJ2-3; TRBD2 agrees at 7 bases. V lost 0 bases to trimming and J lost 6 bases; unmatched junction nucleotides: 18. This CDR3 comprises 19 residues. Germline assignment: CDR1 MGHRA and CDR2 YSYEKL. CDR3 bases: TGCGCCAGCAGCCAAGATTACGCGAATGCGGGAGTTCGTTCGGATACGCAGTATTTT. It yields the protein CASSQDYANAGVRSDTQYF.